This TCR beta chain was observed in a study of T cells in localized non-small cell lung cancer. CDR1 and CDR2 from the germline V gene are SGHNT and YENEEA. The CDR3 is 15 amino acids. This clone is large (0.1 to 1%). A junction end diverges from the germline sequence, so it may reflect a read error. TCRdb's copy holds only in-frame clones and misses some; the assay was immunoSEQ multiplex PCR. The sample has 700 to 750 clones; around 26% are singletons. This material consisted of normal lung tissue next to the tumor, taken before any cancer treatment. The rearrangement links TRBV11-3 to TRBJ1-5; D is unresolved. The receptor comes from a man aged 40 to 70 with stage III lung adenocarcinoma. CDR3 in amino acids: CASSLSGDSYQPQHF. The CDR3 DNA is TGTGCCAGCAGCTTAAGCGGGGATAGCTATCAGCCCCAGCATTTT.